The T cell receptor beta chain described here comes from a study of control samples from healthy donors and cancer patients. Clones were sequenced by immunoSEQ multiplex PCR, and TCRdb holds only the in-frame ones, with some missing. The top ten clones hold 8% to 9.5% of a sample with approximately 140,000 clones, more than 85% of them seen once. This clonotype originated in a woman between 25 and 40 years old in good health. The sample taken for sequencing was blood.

Here the CDR3 DNA reads TGCGCCAGCAGCTTTGGGGCCGCAACTAATGAAAAACTGTTTTTT. Translation: CASSFGAATNEKLFF. J is TRBJ1-4 and V is TRBV5-1, with D maybe TRBD1 (5 bases). Trimming removed 2 bases from V and 0 bases from J, with 8 bases in between. Germline V gene data show CDR1 as SGHRS and CDR2 as YFSETQ. The CDR3 loop spans 15 amino acids.